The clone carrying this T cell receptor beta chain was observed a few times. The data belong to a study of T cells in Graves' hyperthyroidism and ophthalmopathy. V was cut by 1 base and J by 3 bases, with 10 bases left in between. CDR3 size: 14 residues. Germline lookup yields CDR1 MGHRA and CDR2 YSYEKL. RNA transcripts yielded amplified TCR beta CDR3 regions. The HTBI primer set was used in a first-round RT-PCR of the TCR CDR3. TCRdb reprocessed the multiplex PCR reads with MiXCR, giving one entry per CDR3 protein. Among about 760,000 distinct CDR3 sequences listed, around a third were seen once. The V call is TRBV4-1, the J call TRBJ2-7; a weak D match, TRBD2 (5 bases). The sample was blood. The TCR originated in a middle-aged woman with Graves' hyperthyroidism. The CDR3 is CASSQAGNIYEQYF. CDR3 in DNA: TGCGCCAGCAGCCAAGCCGGGAATATCTACGAGCAGTACTTC.